The 6 T cell receptor beta chains given below trace back to one sample, sequenced in a study of blood T cell repertoires in COVID-19. Sequencing was performed with immunoSEQ multiplex PCR; in TCRdb, only in-frame clones are kept and a portion is missing. Of around 140,000 clones detected, over 75% appear once; the ten largest clones hold roughly 3.7%. Sequencing used PBMCs or T cells enriched from blood (not recorded which). These TCRs come from a man aged 50-59 years in a cohort exposed to, infected with or recovered from COVID-19 (not recorded which).

V is TRBV11-2 and J is TRBJ1-3; possibly TRBD1 for D (5 bases). There are 17 residues in the CDR3. CDR1 and CDR2 (germline): SGHAT, FQNNGV. Deletions cut 1 base from V and 0 bases from J, with 13 bases between. In DNA form, the CDR3 reads TGTGCCAGCAGCTTAGGGCAGGGCCTGAGCTCTGGAAACACCATATATTTT. This sequence encodes CASSLGQGLSSGNTIYF.

The chain uses TRBV30 and TRBJ1-5, with 8 bases aligning to TRBD1. The CDR3 sequence is 13 residues long. V lost 5 bases and J lost 5; bases outside the gene matches: 5. From germline, CDR1 is GTSNPN and CDR2 SVGIG (reference sequence). CDR3 coding DNA: TGTGCCTGGTCAGGGGGCCCCGATCAGCCCCAGCATTTT. It specifies CAWSGGPDQPQHF.

V gene TRBV28 combines with J gene TRBJ2-5; TRBD2 matches 7 bases. Germline V gene sequence: CDR1 MDHEN, CDR2 SYDVKM. The CDR3 length is 12 residues. CDR3 amino acids: CVCQGGQETQYF. In DNA form, the CDR3 reads TGTGTCTGCCAGGGAGGGCAAGAGACCCAGTACTTC.

This clone has a single count. This chain connects TRBV7-9 to TRBJ1-1, with D perhaps matching TRBD1 (5 bases). The CDR3 is 14 amino acids. Looked up from germline, CDR1 is SEHNR and CDR2 is FQNEAQ (reference sequence). Trimming left V 5 bases short and J 4 bases short, with 14 bases between. CDR3 in amino acids: CASSLLRGFTEAFF. As DNA, the CDR3 is TGTGCCAGCAGCCTATTAAGGGGCTTCACTGAAGCTTTCTTT.

The CDR3 DNA is TGTGCCAGTAGCACTGATGACAATCAGCCCCAGCATTTT. Amino acids: CASSTDDNQPQHF. The chain uses TRBV6-5 and TRBJ1-5; D is ambiguous. Trimming cost V 9 bases and J 3 bases, with 12 bases left between them. Germline V gene lookup returns CDR1 MNHEY and CDR2 SVGAGI. The CDR3 is 13 residues long.

The chain combines TRBV27 with TRBJ2-7, with a tentative D call TRBD2 (6 bases). The V gene's germline CDR1 is MNHEY and CDR2 SMNVEV (reference sequence). The CDR3 consists of 14 residues. V shed 6 bases and J shed 9 bases, with 21 bases lying between them. The CDR3 protein is CASRMGGSGPGQYF. The CDR3 region has the DNA TGTGCCAGCAGGATGGGAGGAAGTGGCCCCGGGCAGTACTTC.